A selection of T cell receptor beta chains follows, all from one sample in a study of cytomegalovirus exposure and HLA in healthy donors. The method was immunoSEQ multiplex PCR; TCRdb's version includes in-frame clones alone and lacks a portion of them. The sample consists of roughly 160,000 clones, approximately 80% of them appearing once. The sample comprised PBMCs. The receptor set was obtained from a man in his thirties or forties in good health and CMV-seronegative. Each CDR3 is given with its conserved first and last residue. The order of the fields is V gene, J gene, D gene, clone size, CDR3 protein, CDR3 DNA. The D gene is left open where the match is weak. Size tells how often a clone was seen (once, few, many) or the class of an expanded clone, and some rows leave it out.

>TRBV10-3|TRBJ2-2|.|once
CALRGFANTGELFF
TGTGCCCTAAGAGGGTTCGCGAACACCGGGGAGCTGTTTTTT
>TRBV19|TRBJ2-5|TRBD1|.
CASRNQGAETQYF
TGTGCCAGTAGAAACCAGGGGGCCGAGACCCAGTACTTC
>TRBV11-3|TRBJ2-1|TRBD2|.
CASSLVNSGTYNEQFF
TGTGCCAGCAGCTTAGTAAATAGCGGGACATACAATGAGCAGTTCTTC
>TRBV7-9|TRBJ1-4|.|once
CASSFGSRTNEKLFF
TGTGCCAGCAGCTTTGGGAGTAGAACTAATGAAAAACTGTTTTTT
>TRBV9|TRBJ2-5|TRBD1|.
CASSVDPTGGIQETQYF
TGTGCCAGCAGCGTAGATCCGACAGGGGGCATCCAAGAGACCCAGTACTTC
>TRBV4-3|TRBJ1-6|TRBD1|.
CASSQDWTGTDSPLHF
TGCGCCAGCAGCCAAGATTGGACAGGGACTGATTCACCCCTCCACTTT
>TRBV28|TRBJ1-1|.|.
CASSLAGGGTEAFF
TGTGCCAGCAGTTTAGCGGGCGGTGGCACTGAAGCTTTCTTT
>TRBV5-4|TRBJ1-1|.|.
CASSLVTNRPRAEAFF
TGTGCCAGCAGCTTAGTTACAAATCGTCCGAGGGCTGAAGCTTTCTTT
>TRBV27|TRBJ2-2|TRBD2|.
CASSLQASGRTWNTGELFF
TGTGCCAGCAGTTTACAGGCTAGCGGGAGAACCTGGAACACCGGGGAGCTGTTTTTT
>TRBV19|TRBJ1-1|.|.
CASSLYREPDTEAFF
TGTGCCAGTAGTCTTTACAGGGAACCGGACACTGAAGCTTTCTTT
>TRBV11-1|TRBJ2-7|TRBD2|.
CASSLLAGGAYEQYF
TGTGCCAGCAGTTTACTAGCGGGGGGCGCCTACGAGCAGTACTTC
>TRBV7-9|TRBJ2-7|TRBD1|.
CASATTGNFYEQYF
TGTGCCAGCGCTACGACAGGGAATTTTTACGAGCAGTACTTC
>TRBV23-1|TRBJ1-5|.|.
CASRRDGHSNQPQHF
TGCGCCAGCAGGCGGGACGGACATAGCAATCAGCCCCAGCATTTT
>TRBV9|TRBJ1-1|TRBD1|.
CASSPWVGGAHTEAFF
TGTGCCAGCAGCCCCTGGGTAGGGGGCGCCCACACTGAAGCTTTCTTT
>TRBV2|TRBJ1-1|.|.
CASTTFQGNTEAFF
TGTGCCAGCACCACTTTTCAGGGGAACACTGAAGCTTTCTTT
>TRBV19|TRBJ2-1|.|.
CASSLQGYEQFF
TGTGCCAGTAGTCTTCAGGGCTATGAGCAGTTCTTC
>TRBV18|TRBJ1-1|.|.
CASSPLHRVTEAFF
TGTGCCAGCTCACCTCTCCACAGGGTCACTGAAGCTTTCTTT
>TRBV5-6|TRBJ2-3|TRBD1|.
CASSLATGQTSRDTQYF
TGTGCCAGCAGCTTGGCAACGGGACAGACGTCCAGGGATACGCAGTATTTT
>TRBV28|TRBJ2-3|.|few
CASSSTGLFSTDTQYF
TGTGCCAGCAGTTCCACAGGTCTTTTTAGCACAGATACGCAGTATTTT
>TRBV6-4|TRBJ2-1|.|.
CASSDGRTSSYNEQFF
TGTGCCAGCAGTGACGGGAGGACGAGCTCCTACAATGAGCAGTTCTTC
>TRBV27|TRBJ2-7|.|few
CASSSGVLYEQYF
TGTGCCAGCAGCTCAGGGGTTTTATACGAGCAGTACTTC
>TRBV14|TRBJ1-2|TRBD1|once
CASSRSQGAGYGYTF
TGTGCCAGCAGCCGGAGCCAGGGGGCGGGCTATGGCTACACCTTC
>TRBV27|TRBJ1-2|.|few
CASSSGQSYGYTF
TGTGCCAGCAGTTCAGGACAGTCCTATGGCTACACCTTC
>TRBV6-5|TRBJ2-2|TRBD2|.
CASSSRLAGGELFF
TGTGCCAGCAGTTCCCGACTAGCGGGTGGGGAGCTGTTTTTT
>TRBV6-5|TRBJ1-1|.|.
CASSYDARVKNTEAFF
TGTGCCAGCAGTTACGATGCGAGGGTTAAGAACACTGAAGCTTTCTTT
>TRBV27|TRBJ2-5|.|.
CASRINHRYQETQYF
TGTGCCAGCAGGATAAACCACAGATACCAAGAGACCCAGTACTTC
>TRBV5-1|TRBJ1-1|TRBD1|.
CASSWGQGKNTEAFF
TGCGCCAGCAGCTGGGGACAGGGCAAGAACACTGAAGCTTTCTTT
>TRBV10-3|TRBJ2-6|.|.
CATRGEVTPSGANVLTF
TGTGCCACCAGGGGTGAGGTAACCCCCTCTGGGGCCAACGTCCTGACTTTC
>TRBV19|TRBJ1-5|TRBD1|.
CASSTDREEQPQHF
TGTGCCAGTAGTACCGACAGGGAAGAACAGCCCCAGCATTTT
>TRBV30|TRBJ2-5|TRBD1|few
CAWSTGEETQYF
TGTGCCTGGAGTACAGGGGAAGAGACCCAGTACTTC
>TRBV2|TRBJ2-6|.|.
CASEVGTPGANVLTF
TGTGCCAGCGAGGTGGGGACACCTGGGGCCAACGTCCTGACTTTC
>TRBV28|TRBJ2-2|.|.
CASSLDFGQSTGELFF
TGTGCCAGCAGTTTGGATTTCGGACAGTCCACCGGGGAGCTGTTTTTT
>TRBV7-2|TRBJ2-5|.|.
CASSSQQETQYF
TGTGCCAGCAGCTCCCAACAAGAGACCCAGTACTTC
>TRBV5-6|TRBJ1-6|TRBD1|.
CASSLKPGGGYNSPLHF
TGTGCCAGCAGCTTGAAACCAGGGGGTGGCTATAATTCACCCCTCCACTTT
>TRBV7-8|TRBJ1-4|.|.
CASSTTRGLSEKLFF
TGTGCCAGCAGTACAACGAGGGGGTTGAGTGAAAAACTGTTTTTT
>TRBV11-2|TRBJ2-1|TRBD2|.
CASSFSGGVSYNEQFF
TGTGCCAGCAGCTTTAGCGGGGGCGTCTCCTACAATGAGCAGTTCTTC
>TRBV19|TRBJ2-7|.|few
CASSSGPYEQYF
TGTGCCAGTAGTTCAGGCCCTTACGAGCAGTACTTC
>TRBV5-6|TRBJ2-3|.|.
CASSPGPLYTDTQYF
TGTGCCAGCAGCCCCGGTCCCCTTTACACAGATACGCAGTATTTT
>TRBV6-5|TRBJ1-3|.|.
CASTPDSTGNTVYF
TGTGCCAGCACCCCGGACAGCACTGGAAACACCGTATATTTT
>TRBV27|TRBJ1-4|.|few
CASSLGEGSREKLFF
TGTGCCAGCAGTTTAGGGGAGGGGAGTAGGGAAAAACTGTTTTTT
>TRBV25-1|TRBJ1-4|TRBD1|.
CASSTGTGVEKLFF
TGTGCCAGCAGTACCGGGACAGGGGTCGAAAAACTGTTTTTT
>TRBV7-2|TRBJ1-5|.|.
CASSSTGYQPQHF
TGTGCCAGCAGCTCGACTGGGTATCAGCCCCAGCATTTT
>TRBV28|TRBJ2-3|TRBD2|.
CASSLPIAGGTDTQYF
TGTGCCAGCAGTTTACCTATAGCGGGGGGCACAGATACGCAGTATTTT
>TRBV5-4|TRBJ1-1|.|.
CASSLVGGEPEAFF
TGTGCCAGCAGCTTGGTAGGCGGGGAACCTGAAGCTTTCTTT
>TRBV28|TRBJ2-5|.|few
CASSLYSQETQYF
TGTGCCAGCAGTTTATACAGTCAAGAGACCCAGTACTTC
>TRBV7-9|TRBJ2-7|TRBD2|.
CASSPTSGRPAEEQYF
TGTGCCAGCAGCCCGACTAGCGGGAGACCCGCTGAAGAGCAGTACTTC
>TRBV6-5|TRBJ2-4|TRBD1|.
CASSPLPGQGLQYF
TGTGCCAGCAGTCCCCTCCCGGGACAGGGCCTACAGTACTTC
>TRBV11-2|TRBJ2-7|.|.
CASSLDPNEQYF
TGTGCCAGCAGCCTAGACCCCAACGAGCAGTACTTC
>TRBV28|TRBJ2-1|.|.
CASSSTGMFEQFF
TGTGCCAGCAGTTCCACGGGTATGTTTGAGCAGTTCTTC
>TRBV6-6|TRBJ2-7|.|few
CASAGGSVEQYF
TGTGCCAGCGCCGGGGGATCGGTCGAGCAGTACTTC
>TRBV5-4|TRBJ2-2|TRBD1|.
CASSLHRGATGELFF
TGTGCCAGCAGCTTGCACAGGGGAGCCACCGGGGAGCTGTTTTTT
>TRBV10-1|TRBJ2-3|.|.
CASSSSSTDTQYF
TGCGCCAGCTCTAGCTCTAGCACAGATACGCAGTATTTT
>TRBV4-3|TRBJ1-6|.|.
CASSQDNRGGRNSPLHF
TGCGCCAGCAGCCAAGATAACCGGGGGGGACGTAATTCACCCCTCCACTTT
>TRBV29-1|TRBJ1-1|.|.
CSVEERVWNTEAFF
TGCAGCGTTGAAGAGAGGGTCTGGAACACTGAAGCTTTCTTT
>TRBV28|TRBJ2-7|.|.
CASGTGISYEQYF
TGTGCCAGCGGTACAGGGATCTCCTACGAGCAGTACTTC